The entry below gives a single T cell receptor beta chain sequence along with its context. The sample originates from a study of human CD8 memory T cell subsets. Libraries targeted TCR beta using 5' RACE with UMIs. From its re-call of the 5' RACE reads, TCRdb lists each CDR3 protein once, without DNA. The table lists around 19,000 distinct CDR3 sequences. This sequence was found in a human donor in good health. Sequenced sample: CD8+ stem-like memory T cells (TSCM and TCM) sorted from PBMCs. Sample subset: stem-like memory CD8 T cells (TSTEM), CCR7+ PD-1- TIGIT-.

This CDR3 reads CASSPQGDTEAFF. The chain couples TRBV18 to TRBJ1-1; TCRdb proposes TRBD1, but this gene call is untestable without DNA. Germline-derived CDR1 and CDR2 are KGHSH and LQKENI. The CDR3 spans 13 residues.